The 30 T cell receptor beta chains reported below all come from one sample, sequenced in a study of cytomegalovirus exposure and HLA in healthy donors. Vbeta (60) and Jbeta (13) primers were used in the PCR. Clones were read by immunoSEQ multiplex PCR, and TCRdb kept only the in-frame ones, dropping some. Altogether just over 95,000 clones are present, approximately 77% being singletons, with the ten largest covering about 5%. The specimen was PBMCs. The receptors here all came from a woman aged 40 to 55 in good health and CMV-seronegative.

The chain carries TRBV7-9 and TRBJ1-2; possible D gene TRBD1, 6 bases. The CDR3 covers 18 residues. Germline CDR1 is SEHNR and CDR2 is FQNEAQ (reference sequence). V shed 5 bases and J shed 8 bases, with 30 bases lying between them. CDR3 bases: TGTGCCAGCAGCCTACCACTAGGTAGCAGGGGAGATCGTAAGGGCTACACCTTC. It codes for CASSLPLGSRGDRKGYTF.

The chain uses TRBV18 and TRBJ1-2; possibly TRBD1 for D (6 bases). This CDR3 has 17 amino acids. Germline V lookup: CDR1 KGHSH, CDR2 LQKENI. The V gene lost 2 bases and the J gene lost 4 bases, with 20 bases spanning the gap. The CDR3 here is CASSPDRSIGGSYGYTF. The CDR3 DNA follows: TGTGCCAGCTCACCAGACAGGTCGATAGGCGGCTCCTATGGCTACACCTTC.

V and J are TRBV6-5 and TRBJ2-7; 7 bases map to TRBD1. The CDR3 totals 13 residues. Germline trimming cut 6 bases from V and 6 bases from J; bases unmatched to any gene: 8. Germline V gene lookup returns CDR1 MNHEY and CDR2 SVGAGI. The CDR3 nucleotides read TGTGCCAGCAGCCCGGACAGGACGGGCGAGCAGTACTTC. This codes for CASSPDRTGEQYF.

This chain links TRBV25-1 with TRBJ2-2, with 10 nucleotides matching TRBD2. With 4 bases clipped from V and 7 bases from J, the junction kept 9 bases outside the gene matches. CDR1 is MGHDK, CDR2 SYGVNS, per germline. The CDR3 loop spans 16 amino acids. The CDR3 region is CASSGPGLAFLGELFF. CDR3 in DNA: TGTGCCAGCAGTGGTCCGGGACTAGCGTTCCTCGGGGAGCTGTTTTTT.

This clone has a handful of counts. This rearrangement joins TRBV11-1 to TRBJ1-1, with D possibly matching TRBD1 (5 bases). V was cut by 5 bases and J by 4 bases, with 11 bases left in between. Per germline, CDR1 SGHAT and CDR2 FQDESV (reference sequence). CDR3 length: 13 amino acids. The CDR3 coding sequence is TGTGCCAGCAGCCGCAGGGTAACCACTGAAGCTTTCTTT. This codes for CASSRRVTTEAFF.

This clone was recorded a few times. The V gene is TRBV4-1, the J gene TRBJ2-2; the D gene is possibly TRBD1 (5 bases). Trimming shortened V by 6 bases and J by 3 bases, and 23 bases separated the two germline ends. The CDR3 consists of 18 residues. In germline, CDR1 is MGHRA, CDR2 YSYEKL. In DNA, the CDR3 is TGCGCCAGCAGTAAGACCCCCCTACAGGCCAGGGACACCGGGGAGCTGTTTTTT. Translating gives CASSKTPLQARDTGELFF.

This chain connects TRBV5-1 to TRBJ2-1; D is unclear. CDR3 size: 12 residues. V dropped 5 bases and J dropped 4 bases, with 7 bases sitting between them. Germline V CDR1 and CDR2: SGHRS, YFSETQ. Written as DNA, the CDR3 is TGCGCCAGCAGGCGCGATTACAATGAGCAGTTCTTC. Protein product: CASRRDYNEQFF.

The chain carries TRBV14 and TRBJ1-1; D is ambiguous. The germline CDR1 and CDR2 sequences are SGHDN and FVKESK. CDR3 length: 13 residues. The V and J ends lost 8 bases and 3 bases respectively, with 13 bases between them. The CDR3, as DNA: TGTGCCAGCTCCCGAGAGGTTTACACTGAAGCTTTCTTT. Encoded protein: CASSREVYTEAFF.

The J gene is TRBJ2-5, the V gene TRBV7-2; a possible D gene is TRBD2 (5 bases). The V end was cut by 7 bases, the J end by 5 bases, with 17 bases between. CDR1 and CDR2 (germline): SGHTA, FQGNSA. The CDR3 sequence is 14 residues long. The CDR3 DNA follows: TGTGCCAGCACCCAGGACTCTGTTTACGAGACCCAGTACTTC. It specifies CASTQDSVYETQYF.

This rearrangement joins TRBV5-1 to TRBJ2-7; no firm D call. Trimming stripped 0 bases from V and 3 bases from J, with 7 bases between. Germline values: CDR1 SGHRS, CDR2 YFSETQ. The CDR3 sequence is 13 residues long. Written as DNA, the CDR3 is TGCGCCAGCAGCTTGGGACACCTCTACGAGCAGTACTTC. Its protein is CASSLGHLYEQYF.

The chain employs TRBV10-3 and TRBJ1-5; 8 bases are shared with TRBD1. This CDR3 has 15 residues. Germline V gene sequence: CDR1 ENHRY, CDR2 SYGVKD. The V and J ends lost 4 bases and 0 bases, in that order; junction bases with no gene match: 2. The CDR3: CAISGGQGSNQPQHF. In DNA, the CDR3 is TGTGCCATCAGTGGTGGACAGGGTAGCAATCAGCCCCAGCATTTT.

This clone came up once. The chain has TRBV11-2 and TRBJ1-2, with D perhaps TRBD1 (5 bases). This CDR3 has 12 residues. Germline V gene sequence: CDR1 SGHAT, CDR2 FQNNGV. The V gene lost 4 bases and the J gene lost 3 bases, with 6 bases spanning the gap. CDR3 DNA sequence: TGTGCCAGCAGCTCGGGGGACTATGGCTACACCTTC. Translated: CASSSGDYGYTF.

The chain couples TRBV2 to TRBJ2-3, with D perhaps TRBD2 (6 bases). The V gene's germline CDR1 is SNHLY and CDR2 FYNNEI. Deletions cut 5 bases from V and 2 bases from J, with 11 bases between. The CDR3 runs 14 residues. The CDR3 bases are TGTGCCAGCAGTTTGGGACTTTACACAGATACGCAGTATTTT. Amino acids: CASSLGLYTDTQYF.

The chain joins TRBV11-2 to TRBJ2-3; tentative D call: TRBD1 (6 bases). Trimming shortened V by 8 bases and J by 4 bases, and 22 bases separated the two germline ends. The CDR3 is 16 residues long. Germline assignment: CDR1 SGHAT and CDR2 FQNNGV. The CDR3 DNA is TGTGCCAGCGCACTATACCGACAGGCCGTCGCAGATACGCAGTATTTT. As protein: CASALYRQAVADTQYF.

The chain is built from TRBV5-1 and TRBJ2-3; the match to TRBD2 covers 7 bases. This CDR3 is built from 14 residues. The germline V gene has CDR1 SGHRS and CDR2 YFSETQ. J gave up 5 bases and V 0 bases, and 3 bases lay outside the gene matches. CDR3 protein: CASSLEGGGDTQYF. CDR3 sequence (DNA): TGCGCCAGCAGCTTGGAGGGCGGGGGAGATACGCAGTATTTT. Complete variable domain (other parts from reference TRBV5-1 and TRBJ2-3): KAGVTQTPRYLIKTRGQQVTLSCSPISGHRSVSWYQQTPGQGLQFLFEYFSETQRNKGNFPGRFSGRQFSNSRSEMNVSTLELGDSALYLCASSLEGGGDTQYFGPGTRLTVL.

The chain has TRBV5-4 and TRBJ2-1; D gene unclear. The CDR3 extends over 12 amino acids. V shed 4 bases and J shed 6 bases, with 8 bases lying between them. In germline, CDR1 is SGHNT, CDR2 YYREEE (reference sequence). This CDR3 reads CASSTAANEQFF. CDR3 nucleotide sequence: TGTGCCAGCAGCACTGCCGCCAATGAGCAGTTCTTC.

This clone was counted a single time. This chain links TRBV2 with TRBJ2-7; 7 bases line up with TRBD1. The germline V gene encodes CDR1 SNHLY and CDR2 FYNNEI. This CDR3 is built from 12 residues. Trimming removed 8 bases from V and 3 bases from J; junction bases left unmatched: 4. CDR3 protein: CASGGDSYEQYF. In DNA form, the CDR3 reads TGTGCCAGCGGTGGGGACAGCTACGAGCAGTACTTC.

The rearrangement uses TRBV7-9 and TRBJ1-1; D possibly corresponds to TRBD1 (6 bases). This CDR3 is 17 amino acids long. Germline values: CDR1 SEHNR, CDR2 FQNEAQ (reference sequence). V was cut by 5 bases and J by 4 bases, with 23 bases left in between. CDR3 bases: TGTGCCAGCAGCCTCAAACCGCTTCCTCAGGGGACCACTGAAGCTTTCTTT. The encoded protein is CASSLKPLPQGTTEAFF.

The V gene is TRBV19, the J gene TRBJ1-1; 11 bases map to TRBD1. CDR3 length equals 14 residues. Germline V gives CDR1 LNHDA, CDR2 SQIVND (reference sequence). Trimming cost V 6 bases and J 6 bases; bases outside gene matches: 6. This chain's CDR3 is CASREGTGGAEAFF. The CDR3 bases are TGTGCCAGTAGGGAAGGGACAGGGGGAGCTGAAGCTTTCTTT.

The CDR3 here is CASSSTGTYSYEQYF. The CDR3 DNA reads TGTGCCAGCAGCTCAACCGGGACATACTCCTACGAGCAGTACTTC. This chain connects TRBV13 to TRBJ2-7; maybe TRBD1 (6 bases). V was cut by 4 bases and J by 0 bases, with 13 bases left in between. Germline V gene data show CDR1 as PRHDT and CDR2 as FYEKMQ (reference sequence). The CDR3 sequence is 15 residues long.

Only one count was recorded for this clone. V usage is TRBV4-2 and J usage is TRBJ1-3; 8 bases are shared with TRBD1. The J segment lost 0 bases and the V segment lost 0 bases, leaving 4 bases of the junction unmatched. CDR1 and CDR2 from the germline V gene are LGHNA and YNFKEQ. CDR3 length equals 17 residues. CDR3 DNA: TGTGCCAGCAGCCAAGAAAGGACAGGGTTCTCTGGAAACACCATATATTTT. The encoded protein is CASSQERTGFSGNTIYF.

This chain connects TRBV6-5 to TRBJ2-1, with 7 bases identical to TRBD2. The J segment lost 1 base and the V segment lost 7 bases, leaving 7 bases of the junction unmatched. The germline gives CDR1 MNHEY, CDR2 SVGAGI. The CDR3 is 15 amino acids. The CDR3 loop reads CASNSGAGSYNEQFF. The DNA of the CDR3 is TGTGCCAGCAACAGCGGGGCGGGGTCCTACAATGAGCAGTTCTTC.

The chain's CDR3 is CASSLLQAKNSPLHF. The DNA for the CDR3 is TGTGCCAGCAGCTTATTACAGGCAAAAAATTCACCCCTCCACTTT. This chain joins TRBV7-9 and TRBJ1-6; a possible D gene is TRBD1 (5 bases). Deletions cut 2 bases from V and 7 bases from J, with 12 bases between. Looked up from germline, CDR1 is SEHNR and CDR2 is FQNEAQ (reference sequence). This CDR3 is built from 15 residues.

This clone was seen once. The chain employs TRBV7-9 and TRBJ1-2; TRBD1 matches at 8 bases. The CDR3 has 16 amino acids. The germline gives CDR1 SEHNR, CDR2 FQNEAQ (reference sequence). The ends lost 2 bases at V and 0 bases at J; junction bases unmatched: 5. CDR3 loop: CASSLMTGESNYGYTF. The CDR3 DNA reads TGTGCCAGCAGCTTAATGACAGGGGAGTCTAACTATGGCTACACCTTC.

This sequence joins TRBV4-1 and TRBJ2-1, with 13 positions matching TRBD2. The CDR3 consists of 15 residues. Germline CDR1 reads MGHRA; CDR2 reads YSYEKL. Unmatched junction bases numbered 2, after V lost 1 base and J lost 8 bases. The CDR3 sequence is CASSQGTSGGDEQFF. The CDR3 region has the DNA TGCGCCAGCAGCCAAGGAACTAGCGGGGGGGATGAGCAGTTCTTC.

The chain has TRBV5-1 and TRBJ2-7; tentative D call: TRBD1 (5 bases). Per germline, CDR1 SGHRS and CDR2 YFSETQ. Trimming stripped 5 bases from V and 5 bases from J, with 14 bases between. The CDR3 sequence is 13 residues long. The CDR3 DNA reads as TGCGCCAGCAGTAGCCAGGGTATGGACGAGCAGTACTTC. Amino acid sequence: CASSSQGMDEQYF.

V and J are TRBV5-1 and TRBJ2-7; unclear D gene. CDR1 is SGHRS, CDR2 YFSETQ, per germline. The CDR3 extends over 12 amino acids. V was pared by 1 base and J by 6 bases, with 8 bases between. CDR3 amino acids: CASSLSSLEQYF. The CDR3 DNA reads TGCGCCAGCAGCTTGTCCTCTCTCGAGCAGTACTTC.

The chain carries TRBV9 and TRBJ2-7, with D tentatively TRBD1 (6 bases). V was cut by 4 bases and J by 2 bases, with 13 bases left in between. This CDR3 comprises 14 residues. Germline V gene sequence: CDR1 SGDLS, CDR2 YYNGEE. CDR3 sequence: CASSPHDRTYEQYF. The DNA for the CDR3 is TGTGCCAGCAGCCCACACGACAGGACCTACGAGCAGTACTTC.

V and J are TRBV6-1 and TRBJ1-1; the D is unclear. Germline V gives CDR1 MNHNS, CDR2 SASEGT. The V end lost 1 base, the J end lost 3 bases, and 6 bases lay between the germline ends. The CDR3 length is 13 residues. CDR3 loop: CASSEGLHTEAFF. The CDR3 DNA reads as TGTGCCAGCAGTGAAGGGCTGCACACTGAAGCTTTCTTT.

This clone has only a few counts. The chain couples TRBV6-5 to TRBJ2-7; weak D call: TRBD1 (6 bases). V lost 0 bases, J lost 6 bases, and 15 bases lay in between. The germline CDR1 and CDR2 sequences are MNHEY and SVGAGI. There are 15 residues in the CDR3. Here the CDR3 DNA reads TGTGCCAGCAGTTACTCACAAATACAGGGCTTCGAGCAGTACTTC. It specifies CASSYSQIQGFEQYF.